Following are 15 T cell receptor beta chains from one sample sequenced in a study of blood T cell repertoires in COVID-19. TCRdb's copy holds only in-frame clones and misses some; the assay was immunoSEQ multiplex PCR. The sample consists of roughly 84,000 clones, 70% to 85% of them appearing once. The sample taken for sequencing was peripheral blood. The receptors were sampled from a woman aged 45-60 years with acute or convalescent COVID-19.

This chain's CDR3 is CASTLDSSNQPQHF. The CDR3 coding sequence is TGTGCCAGCACCTTGGACAGTAGCAATCAGCCCCAGCATTTT. The chain joins TRBV6-5 to TRBJ1-5; TRBD1 might be the D (6 bases). Germline V gene data show CDR1 as MNHEY and CDR2 as SVGAGI. The CDR3 contains 14 residues. The V and J ends lost 7 bases and 0 bases respectively, with 10 bases between them.

The rearrangement joins TRBV3-1 (or the pseudogene TRBV3-2) to TRBJ1-6; 7 bases match TRBD1. The CDR3 is 14 residues long. CDR1 and CDR2 (germline): LGHDT, YNNKEL (reference sequence). After removal of 6 bases from V and 6 bases from J, the junction contained 5 bases not matched to a gene. For the CDR3, the DNA is TGTGCCAGCAGGCCAGGGGGAGGTAATTCACCCCTCCACTTT. It yields the protein CASRPGGGNSPLHF.

The gene calls are TRBV4-1 and TRBJ1-1; tentative D call: TRBD1 (6 bases). Germline-derived CDR1 and CDR2 are MGHRA and YSYEKL. The CDR3 covers 15 residues. V dropped 4 bases and J dropped 0 bases, with 12 bases sitting between them. The CDR3 DNA follows: TGCGCCAGCAGCCCACCAGGACAGCTGAACACTGAAGCTTTCTTT. As protein: CASSPPGQLNTEAFF.

As regards this clone: This CDR3 is also generated by other DNA sequences in the sample. This chain connects TRBV5-1 to TRBJ1-1, with TRBD1 as a possible D gene (5 bases). This CDR3 has 14 amino acids. Germline assignment: CDR1 SGHRS and CDR2 YFSETQ. V gave up 0 bases and J gave up 1 base, with 7 bases separating them. The CDR3 DNA reads TGCGCCAGCAGCTTGGCGACAGCGAACACTGAAGCTTTCTTT. Its translation is CASSLATANTEAFF.

The chain carries TRBV9 and TRBJ2-1, with 7 bases matching TRBD1. The germline CDR1 and CDR2 sequences are SGDLS and YYNGEE. The CDR3 consists of 17 residues. Unmatched junction bases numbered 10, after V lost 0 bases and J lost 4 bases. The CDR3, as DNA: TGTGCCAGCAGCGTAGACCCCCCCGAGGGGGCGTACAATGAGCAGTTCTTC. Its translation is CASSVDPPEGAYNEQFF.

The chain employs TRBV7-2 and TRBJ2-7; 7 bases are shared with TRBD2. With V trimmed by 5 bases and J by 2 bases, 9 bases remained unmatched. Germline CDR1 SGHTA, CDR2 FQGNSA. This CDR3 is 15 amino acids long. The CDR3 DNA sequence: TGTGCCAGCAGCGAGACCAGGGCGGGGGCCTACGAGCAGTACTTC. Its protein is CASSETRAGAYEQYF.

The genes are TRBV29-1 and TRBJ2-6; a possible D gene is TRBD1 (6 bases). Germline-derived CDR1 and CDR2 are SQVTM and ANQGSEA. CDR3 length equals 14 residues. V shed 5 bases and J shed 0 bases, with 8 bases lying between them. The CDR3 sequence is CSVRGGSGANVLTF. The CDR3 bases are TGCAGCGTTAGAGGGGGCTCTGGGGCCAACGTCCTGACTTTC.

In nucleotides, the CDR3 is TGCAGCGCCTCGTCCGGGACAGGGGGCCCTGGAAACACCATATATTTT. Translation: CSASSGTGGPGNTIYF. The chain has TRBV29-1 and TRBJ1-3; 12 bases are shared with TRBD1. The CDR3 loop spans 16 amino acids. The V gene's germline CDR1 is SQVTM and CDR2 ANQGSEA. After removal of 7 bases from V and 2 bases from J, the junction contained 9 bases not matched to a gene.

CDR3 sequence reads: CASSLDRGREKLFF. The CDR3 DNA sequence: TGTGCCAGCAGTTTAGACAGGGGGCGAGAAAAACTGTTTTTT. The chain uses TRBV28 and TRBJ1-4; 10 nucleotides line up with TRBD1. The germline V gene encodes CDR1 MDHEN and CDR2 SYDVKM. The J segment lost 8 bases and the V segment lost 2 bases, leaving 2 bases of the junction unmatched. The CDR3 totals 14 residues.

The CDR3 sequence: CASRLQDTEAFF. The CDR3 coding sequence is TGTGCCAGCAGACTCCAGGACACTGAAGCTTTCTTT. V and J are TRBV2 and TRBJ1-1; D remains unclear. CDR1 SNHLY and CDR2 FYNNEI come from the germline V gene. V was clipped by 6 bases and J by 3 bases, with 8 bases between them. The CDR3 has 12 residues.

This sequence joins TRBV5-1 and TRBJ1-1, with TRBD1 matching 8 bases. J gave up 4 bases and V 4 bases, and 3 bases lay outside the gene matches. The CDR3 has 13 amino acids. Germline CDR1 reads SGHRS; CDR2 reads YFSETQ. CDR3 protein: CASSLTGATEAFF. The CDR3 coding sequence is TGCGCCAGCAGCCTGACAGGGGCCACTGAAGCTTTCTTT.

This clone has only a few counts. The chain employs TRBV4-2 and TRBJ2-5, with 7 nucleotides matching TRBD2. The V segment lost 4 bases and the J segment 3 bases; nucleotides outside the gene matches: 8. The CDR3 runs to 15 residues. Germline V CDR1 and CDR2: LGHNA, YNFKEQ. The CDR3 nucleotides are TGTGCCAGCAGCCTCGGTGAGCGGGGAGAAGAGACCCAGTACTTC. Its translation is CASSLGERGEETQYF.

The V call is TRBV3-1 (or the pseudogene TRBV3-2), the J call TRBJ2-7; D possibly corresponds to TRBD2 (6 bases). Germline V lookup: CDR1 LGHDT, CDR2 YNNKEL (reference sequence). V was cut by 1 base and J by 2 bases, with 15 bases left in between. The CDR3 loop spans 16 amino acids. CDR3 coding DNA: TGTGCCAGCAGCCAAGGGGGGACTTTCGCAACCTACGAGCAGTACTTC. This codes for CASSQGGTFATYEQYF.

The chain recombines TRBV5-5 with TRBJ1-4, with 8 nucleotides matching TRBD1. The CDR3 has 14 amino acids. The V gene end was trimmed by 2 bases and the J gene end by 8 bases; junction bases not matched to a gene: 5. Germline V lookup: CDR1 SGHKS, CDR2 YYEKEE (reference sequence). CDR3 protein: CASSFDRGGEKLFF. The CDR3 bases are TGTGCCAGCAGCTTTGACAGGGGTGGGGAAAAACTGTTTTTT.

The gene calls are TRBV19 and TRBJ1-2, with D perhaps matching TRBD1 (5 bases). V lost 5 bases, J lost 6 bases, and 19 bases lay in between. Per the germline V gene, CDR1 is LNHDA and CDR2 is SQIVND (reference sequence). CDR3 length: 15 residues. The CDR3, as DNA: TGTGCCAGTAGTCTTGCCCTGGGGTCAGGGCATGGCTACACCTTC. Translation: CASSLALGSGHGYTF.